The rows below give T cell receptor beta chains drawn from one sample of a study of control samples from healthy donors and cancer patients. The data were produced by immunoSEQ multiplex PCR, yet TCRdb's version contains in-frame clones alone and is incomplete. The sample carries around 150,000 clones, just under 95% recorded once. Sequencing input: blood. These receptor sequences come from a middle-aged woman in good health. Each CDR3 is given with its conserved first and last residue. D genes are given only for firm matches.

J: TRBJ1-2
D: -
V: TRBV12-3/TRBV12-4
CDR3: CASSDRAKQGYTF
DNA: TGTGCCAGCAGTGACCGGGCCAAACAAGGCTACACCTTC

J: TRBJ1-1
D: -
V: TRBV7-2
CDR3: CASSLDSKAGTEAFF
DNA: TGTGCCAGCAGCTTAGACAGTAAAGCGGGCACTGAAGCTTTCTTT

J: TRBJ1-2
D: -
V: TRBV27
CDR3: CASSLSQGIGGYTF
DNA: TGTGCCAGCAGTTTATCCCAGGGAATAGGCGGCTACACCTTC

J: TRBJ1-1
D: TRBD1
V: TRBV19
CDR3: CASSILAGGTEAFF
DNA: TGTGCCAGTAGTATATTGGCAGGGGGCACTGAAGCTTTCTTT

J: TRBJ2-4
D: -
V: TRBV5-4
CDR3: CASSLKSAKNIQYF
DNA: TGTGCCAGCAGCTTAAAGTCGGCCAAAAACATTCAGTACTTC

J: TRBJ1-2
D: -
V: TRBV6-5
CDR3: CASRTTGTYGYTF
DNA: TGTGCCAGCAGAACCACAGGTACCTATGGCTACACCTTC

J: TRBJ2-7
D: -
V: TRBV10-3
CDR3: CATSDASQSYEQYF
DNA: TGTGCCACCAGTGATGCCTCCCAATCCTACGAGCAGTACTTC

J: TRBJ1-4
D: -
V: TRBV5-1
CDR3: CASSLWGDNEKLFF
DNA: TGCGCCAGCAGCTTGTGGGGGGATAATGAAAAACTGTTTTTT

J: TRBJ2-3
D: TRBD1
V: TRBV4-3
CDR3: CASSLDRVTQYF
DNA: TGCGCCAGCAGCCTAGACAGGGTGACGCAGTATTTT

J: TRBJ1-4
D: -
V: TRBV4-1
CDR3: CASSQAIREKLFF
DNA: TGCGCCAGCAGCCAAGCTATAAGGGAAAAACTGTTTTTT

J: TRBJ1-2
D: -
V: TRBV19
CDR3: CASRYGPQEGYTF
DNA: TGTGCCAGTAGATACGGGCCCCAGGAGGGCTACACCTTC

J: TRBJ2-2
D: TRBD1
V: TRBV9
CDR3: CASSSRDRNTGELFF
DNA: TGTGCCAGCAGCTCCCGGGACAGGAACACCGGGGAGCTGTTTTTT

J: TRBJ1-1
D: -
V: TRBV4-3
CDR3: CASSQGQGTGEAFF
DNA: TGCGCCAGCAGCCAAGGGCAGGGAACGGGTGAAGCTTTCTTT

J: TRBJ2-7
D: TRBD2
V: TRBV6-5
CDR3: CASSYSRGGGEQYF
DNA: TGTGCCAGCAGTTACTCTCGGGGCGGGGGTGAGCAGTACTTC

J: TRBJ1-4
D: -
V: TRBV19
CDR3: CASSINPGVNEKLFF
DNA: TGTGCCAGTAGTATAAACCCGGGGGTTAATGAAAAACTGTTTTTT